Listed here are 32 T cell receptor beta chains from one sample, sequenced in a study of T cells in localized non-small cell lung cancer. Produced via immunoSEQ multiplex PCR; TCRdb's table is partial and in-frame only. Of more than 20,000 clones detected, about 85% appear once; the ten largest clones hold 15% to 20%. Sequenced material: PBMCs, taken before any cancer treatment. The receptor source for this set is a woman between 35 and 75 years old with stage II squamous cell lung carcinoma.

The chain is built from TRBV11-2 and TRBJ1-2; perhaps TRBD1 as D (5 bases). The CDR3 is made up of 13 amino acids. V was trimmed by 6 bases and J by 4 bases, leaving 12 bases between them. Looked up from germline, CDR1 is SGHAT and CDR2 is FQNNGV. The CDR3 coding sequence is TGTGCCAGCAGTGAGGGGTTAGGCTATGGCTACACCTTC. Amino acid sequence: CASSEGLGYGYTF.

The genes are TRBV5-1 and TRBJ1-1; D unresolved. The V gene's germline CDR1 is SGHRS and CDR2 YFSETQ. This CDR3 has 14 amino acids. Trimming shortened V by 0 bases and J by 1 base, and 7 bases separated the two germline ends. The CDR3 sequence: CASSLAGRNTEAFF. CDR3 coding DNA: TGCGCCAGCAGCTTGGCCGGGAGGAACACTGAAGCTTTCTTT.

This clone was picked up a small number of times. V usage is TRBV19 and J usage is TRBJ2-7; TRBD1 matches at 9 bases. The CDR3 covers 14 residues. CDR1 is LNHDA, CDR2 SQIVND, per germline (reference sequence). Unmatched junction bases numbered 4, after V lost 5 bases and J lost 2 bases. Here the CDR3 DNA reads TGTGCCAGTAGTGGGACAGGGTTCACCTACGAGCAGTACTTC. It translates to CASSGTGFTYEQYF.

The chain employs TRBV29-1 and TRBJ2-5; either TRBD1 or TRBD2 may supply D (6 bases each). This CDR3 comprises 14 residues. Looked up from germline, CDR1 is SQVTM and CDR2 is ANQGSEA. Trimming removed 4 bases from V and 4 bases from J, with 16 bases in between. CDR3 DNA: TGCAGCGTTGGTGTTTTGGGGGGCAGAGAGACCCAGTACTTC. Translating it yields CSVGVLGGRETQYF.

This clone was counted once. The V and J genes are TRBV4-2 and TRBJ1-4, with D possibly being TRBD1 (6 bases). V was shortened by 4 bases and J by 4 bases, with 19 bases between the two germline ends. CDR1 and CDR2 (germline): LGHNA, YNFKEQ. The length of the CDR3 is 17 residues. The CDR3 region has the DNA TGTGCCAGCAGCCCCTCCACGGTTGGGGGCGGTAATGAAAAACTGTTTTTT. Translated, it gives CASSPSTVGGGNEKLFF.

The chain joins TRBV6-1 to TRBJ2-1; D remains unclear. Germline loops: CDR1 MNHNS, CDR2 SASEGT. The V gene lost 6 bases and the J gene lost 1 base, with 13 bases spanning the gap. CDR3 size: 15 residues. CDR3 in amino acids: CASSLTQRSYNEQFF. The CDR3 DNA reads TGTGCCAGCAGCTTAACTCAGCGTTCCTACAATGAGCAGTTCTTC.

This clone appeared a single time. This chain uses TRBV5-6 with TRBJ1-1; D might be TRBD1 (5 bases). Germline CDR1 is SGHDT and CDR2 is YYEEEE. Between the trimmed V and J ends, which lost 3 bases and 1 base, there was a span of 10 bases. The CDR3 runs 14 residues. CDR3 loop: CASSWDLSNTEAFF. The CDR3 region has the DNA TGTGCCAGCAGCTGGGACCTATCGAACACTGAAGCTTTCTTT.

The gene calls are TRBV6-1 and TRBJ2-2, with no clear D. Trimming removed 4 bases at V and 3 bases at J, with 9 bases between. The CDR3 is 14 residues long. CDR1 and CDR2 from the germline V gene are MNHNS and SASEGT. In DNA form, the CDR3 reads TGTGCCAGCAGTGGAGATTCGGACACCGGGGAGCTGTTTTTT. Translated: CASSGDSDTGELFF.

The rearrangement joins TRBV28 to TRBJ2-7; no definite D call. Trimming shortened V by 7 bases and J by 6 bases, and 10 bases separated the two germline ends. CDR3 length: 11 amino acids. The germline V gene encodes CDR1 MDHEN and CDR2 SYDVKM. The CDR3 nucleotides are TGTGCCAGCATCGCTCGCTTCGAGCAGTACTTC. Its protein product is CASIARFEQYF.

This rearrangement joins TRBV10-3 to TRBJ1-5, with D tentatively TRBD1 (5 bases). The CDR3 length is 16 residues. V was pared by 2 bases and J by 5 bases, with 16 bases between. Germline V CDR1 and CDR2: ENHRY, SYGVKD. DNA of the CDR3: TGTGCCATCAGTGAGGGTCGGGGGATTAGGGATCAGCCCCAGCATTTT. It encodes CAISEGRGIRDQPQHF.

V gene TRBV5-8 combines with J gene TRBJ1-4; TRBD1 is a possible D gene (6 bases). CDR3 length: 15 amino acids. Trimming stripped 3 bases from V and 4 bases from J, with 13 bases between. CDR1 and CDR2 from the germline V gene are SGHTS and YDEGEE. CDR3 in DNA: TGTGCCAGCAGCTACGACAGGCTCTTTAATGAAAAACTGTTTTTT. It specifies CASSYDRLFNEKLFF.

By frequency in the sample, this clone is medium-sized. The V call is TRBV9, the J call TRBJ2-1, with D perhaps TRBD1 or TRBD2 (5 bases each). The length of the CDR3 is 16 residues. Trimming took 3 bases from V and 8 from J, leaving 21 bases between them. CDR1 is SGDLS, CDR2 YYNGEE, per germline. CDR3 nucleotide sequence: TGTGCCAGCAGCGGACCAGGGACCCCCCGTCGCTATGAGCAGTTCTTC. As protein: CASSGPGTPRRYEQFF.

This clone was picked up one time. The V gene is TRBV28, the J gene TRBJ2-2; D unresolved. The germline V and J ends were trimmed by 4 bases and 4 bases, with 4 bases remaining between them. The CDR3 runs to 12 residues. Looked up from germline, CDR1 is MDHEN and CDR2 is SYDVKM. CDR3 loop: CASSSSTGELFF. The CDR3 nucleotides read TGTGCCAGCAGTTCCTCCACCGGGGAGCTGTTTTTT.

V is TRBV5-4 and J is TRBJ1-4; D remains ambiguous. The ends were cut back, 4 bases at V and 8 bases at J, with 27 bases in the middle. Germline assignment: CDR1 SGHNT and CDR2 YYREEE (reference sequence). The CDR3 runs 18 residues. The CDR3 DNA sequence: TGTGCCAGCAGCAGACTAAGGAACAACCGCTTCCGAGGGGAAAAACTGTTTTTT. Its protein is CASSRLRNNRFRGEKLFF.

The gene calls are TRBV7-2 and TRBJ2-1, with D perhaps matching TRBD2 (5 bases). The CDR3 length is 15 residues. V was clipped by 0 bases and J by 6 bases, with 12 bases between them. The germline gives CDR1 SGHTA, CDR2 FQGNSA. The CDR3 protein is CASSLAGVLGNEQFF. The CDR3 DNA reads as TGTGCCAGCAGCTTAGCGGGAGTACTAGGCAATGAGCAGTTCTTC.

The rearrangement joins TRBV4-2 to TRBJ2-1; 7 bases line up with TRBD2. The junction had 11 bases not matched to a gene; V was cut back by 5 bases and J by 7 bases. The CDR3 is 15 residues long. The V gene's germline CDR1 is LGHNA and CDR2 YNFKEQ. In DNA form, the CDR3 reads TGTGCCAGCAGCAGCGGGGCGGGAGAGTGGAATGAGCAGTTCTTC. Its translation: CASSSGAGEWNEQFF.

The chain carries TRBV9 and TRBJ1-3; D is perhaps TRBD1 (6 bases). CDR1 SGDLS and CDR2 YYNGEE come from the germline V gene. This CDR3 is 17 amino acids long. Trimming removed 0 bases at V and 3 bases at J, with 16 bases between. CDR3 nucleotides: TGTGCCAGCAGCGTAGGGGGGTCTGACAGGCTTGGAAACACCATATATTTT. It translates to CASSVGGSDRLGNTIYF.

The CDR3 loop is CASSPTSTDTQYF. The CDR3 DNA follows: TGTGCCAGCAGCCCTACTAGCACAGATACGCAGTATTTT. The gene calls are TRBV5-4 and TRBJ2-3, with unresolved D. V was cut by 4 bases and J by 0 bases, with 6 bases left in between. CDR1 is SGHNT and CDR2 is YYREEE in the germline V gene (reference sequence). CDR3 length equals 13 residues.

The chain combines TRBV5-6 with TRBJ2-5, with unresolved D. CDR1 is SGHDT, CDR2 YYEEEE, per germline. V lost 3 bases and J lost 1, with 7 bases in between. The CDR3 is 13 amino acids. The CDR3 coding sequence is TGTGCCAGCAGCTCCCCCCCCCAAGAGACCCAGTACTTC. Encoded protein: CASSSPPQETQYF.

This clone showed up just a few times. The chain uses TRBV5-1 and TRBJ2-3; TRBD2 aligns across 8 bases. The CDR3 is 17 amino acids. CDR1 and CDR2 (germline): SGHRS, YFSETQ. V was pared by 4 bases and J by 2 bases, with 12 bases of the junction left unmatched. The CDR3 loop is CASSMGLEDGATDTQYF. Written as DNA, the CDR3 is TGCGCCAGCAGCATGGGACTAGAGGATGGGGCCACAGATACGCAGTATTTT.

The chain combines TRBV18 with TRBJ2-6; D call uncertain. CDR3 length: 16 amino acids. Trimming removed 1 base at V and 4 bases at J, with 11 bases between. Germline V gene lookup returns CDR1 KGHSH and CDR2 LQKENI. In DNA, the CDR3 is TGTGCCAGCTCACCACGTGTGGCGACGGGGGCCAACGTCCTGACTTTC. Encoded protein: CASSPRVATGANVLTF.

This chain uses TRBV18 with TRBJ2-1; TRBD2 matches 9 bases. Germline values: CDR1 KGHSH, CDR2 LQKENI. The length of the CDR3 is 16 residues. J gave up 8 bases and V 3 bases, and 11 bases lay outside the gene matches. CDR3 in DNA: TGTGCCAGCTCACCGCCCGGGACTAGCTACCGGGATGAGCAGTTCTTC. It yields the protein CASSPPGTSYRDEQFF.

The chain links TRBV4-1 to TRBJ2-1; TRBD2 is a possible D gene (6 bases). Trimming stripped 0 bases from V and 2 bases from J, with 20 bases between. The CDR3 runs to 19 residues. CDR1 and CDR2 (germline): MGHRA, YSYEKL. The CDR3 reads CASSQDYVVLKRAYNEQFF. CDR3 in DNA: TGCGCCAGCAGCCAAGATTACGTTGTTCTAAAGCGGGCCTACAATGAGCAGTTCTTC.

The CDR3 is CASSSFGGSGTLEQFF. CDR3 sequence (DNA): TGTGCCAGCAGTTCTTTCGGGGGTAGCGGGACGTTAGAGCAGTTCTTC. The rearrangement links TRBV7-9 to TRBJ2-1; 8 bases align to TRBD2. The CDR3 covers 16 residues. Germline loops: CDR1 SEHNR, CDR2 FQNEAQ (reference sequence). V shed 6 bases and J 10 bases; nucleotides not matched to a gene: 17.

The chain joins TRBV15 to TRBJ2-1; TRBD2 matches at 10 bases. The CDR3 covers 18 residues. Germline V CDR1 and CDR2: LNHNV, YYDKDF (reference sequence). V was pared by 0 bases and J by 4 bases, with 9 bases of the junction left unmatched. The CDR3 here is CATSRDAASGSTYNEQFF. The CDR3 DNA follows: TGTGCCACCAGCAGAGATGCGGCTAGCGGGAGTACGTACAATGAGCAGTTCTTC.

The V call is TRBV7-8, the J call TRBJ1-1; D uncertain. The CDR3 spans 15 residues. V shed 8 bases and J shed 0 bases, with 16 bases lying between them. Germline V gene lookup returns CDR1 SGHVS and CDR2 FQNEAQ. CDR3 protein: CASLLRGGMNTEAFF. The CDR3 nucleotides are TGTGCCAGCCTCCTCCGGGGAGGGATGAACACTGAAGCTTTCTTT.

CDR3 residues: CASSQGQSFYNEQFF. CDR3 coding DNA: TGCGCCAGCAGCCAAGGACAGTCTTTCTACAATGAGCAGTTCTTC. This chain connects TRBV4-3 to TRBJ2-1; D might be TRBD1 (5 bases). The CDR3 length is 15 residues. V was clipped by 1 base and J by 3 bases, with 10 bases between them. In germline, CDR1 is LGHNA, CDR2 YSLEER.

The genes are TRBV4-2 and TRBJ1-2; perhaps TRBD1 as D (5 bases). Germline V gives CDR1 LGHNA, CDR2 YNFKEQ. The CDR3 runs 15 residues. Trimming removed 0 bases at V and 3 bases at J, with 11 bases between. CDR3 sequence: CASSQDSGWDYGYTF. The CDR3 nucleotides read TGTGCCAGCAGCCAAGATTCAGGGTGGGACTATGGCTACACCTTC.

This sequence joins TRBV7-2 and TRBJ1-1; possibly TRBD1 for D (6 bases). CDR1 is SGHTA, CDR2 FQGNSA, per germline. V lost 1 base and J lost 11, with 14 bases in between. CDR3 length: 13 residues. This CDR3 reads CASSLGGRERAFF. In DNA form, the CDR3 reads TGTGCCAGCAGCTTAGGGGGGCGGGAAAGGGCTTTCTTT.

This chain links TRBV11-3 with TRBJ1-5; D gene uncertain. This CDR3 is built from 13 residues. Germline CDR1 SGHNT, CDR2 YENEEA. The V and J ends lost 0 bases and 11 bases respectively, with 11 bases between them. In DNA, the CDR3 is TGTGCCAGCAGCTTAGACTCAGGTGGGGCCCAGCATTTT. It specifies CASSLDSGGAQHF.

The chain couples TRBV7-9 to TRBJ2-7; weak D call: TRBD2 (6 bases). CDR1 is SEHNR, CDR2 FQNEAQ, per germline (reference sequence). This CDR3 has 13 residues. V was shortened by 0 bases and J by 3 bases, with 6 bases between the two germline ends. CDR3 nucleotide sequence: TGTGCCAGCAGCTTAGCGGGAGGCTACGAGCAGTACTTC. Translated: CASSLAGGYEQYF. The full variable domain, with the rest looked up from reference TRBV7-9 and TRBJ2-7, is DTGVSQNPRHKITKRGQNVTFRCDPISEHNRLYWYRQTLGQGPEFLTYFQNEAQLEKSRLLSDRFSAERPKGSFSTLEIQRTEQGDSAMYLCASSLAGGYEQYFGPGTRLTVT.

This clone has just a few counts. J is TRBJ2-4 and V is TRBV10-3, with no clear D. CDR1 ENHRY and CDR2 SYGVKD come from the germline V gene. CDR3 length: 14 residues. The germline V and J ends were trimmed by 3 bases and 0 bases, with 6 bases remaining between them. The CDR3 region has the DNA TGTGCCATCAGTGAAGCACTAGCCAAAAACATTCAGTACTTC. This gives the protein CAISEALAKNIQYF.